The 16 T cell receptor beta chains below were found in one sample sequenced in a study of blood T cell repertoires in COVID-19. Libraries were prepared by immunoSEQ multiplex PCR; TCRdb keeps only in-frame clonotypes and omits some of them. The data hold 200,000 to 250,000 clones, with 80% to 85% observed a single time. What was sequenced was peripheral blood. Receptor source: a woman under 30 with acute or convalescent COVID-19.

This clone was seen just once. The chain is built from TRBV2 and TRBJ1-2; 10 bases match TRBD1. This CDR3 is built from 13 residues. Germline V gene data show CDR1 as SNHLY and CDR2 as FYNNEI. V lost 3 bases, J lost 6 bases, and 1 base stayed unmatched. The CDR3 region is CASSETGGDGYTF. The CDR3 DNA follows: TGTGCCAGCAGTGAGACAGGGGGCGATGGCTACACCTTC.

The chain recombines TRBV3-1 (or the pseudogene TRBV3-2) with TRBJ2-1, with 14 nucleotides matching TRBD2. The V segment lost 3 bases and the J segment 8 bases; nucleotides outside the gene matches: 12. Germline CDR1 is LGHDT and CDR2 is YNNKEL (reference sequence). This CDR3 comprises 18 residues. The CDR3 coding sequence is TGTGCCAGCAGCCAGGGACTAGCGGGAGTTGGGGCGGGGGATGAGCAGTTCTTC. Its protein is CASSQGLAGVGAGDEQFF.

The rearrangement links TRBV7-9 to TRBJ1-1; 7 nucleotides line up with TRBD1. The ends lost 8 bases at V and 1 base at J; junction bases unmatched: 7. CDR3 length: 14 residues. Germline loops: CDR1 SEHNR, CDR2 FQNEAQ (reference sequence). In DNA, the CDR3 is TGTGCCAGCGCACTTGCAGGGGGGAACACTGAAGCTTTCTTT. This sequence encodes CASALAGGNTEAFF.

V gene TRBV19 combines with J gene TRBJ2-4, with 15 nucleotides matching TRBD2. Germline CDR1 reads LNHDA; CDR2 reads SQIVND (reference sequence). The CDR3 contains 16 residues. Trimming cost V 10 bases and J 8 bases; bases outside gene matches: 12. The CDR3 DNA sequence: TGTGCCACCCGCTCCGGGACTAGCGGGAGGAGGTACATTCAGTACTTC. This gives the protein CATRSGTSGRRYIQYF.

This chain uses TRBV6-5 with TRBJ2-5; unclear D gene. The CDR3 has 14 residues. Trimming stripped 0 bases from V and 2 bases from J, with 7 bases between. CDR1 MNHEY and CDR2 SVGAGI come from the germline V gene. The CDR3 DNA follows: TGTGCCAGCAGTTACTCCCCGGTTCAAGAGACCCAGTACTTC. Translation gives CASSYSPVQETQYF.

This sequence joins TRBV6-5 and TRBJ2-2, with D hard to call. CDR1 is MNHEY and CDR2 is SVGAGI in the germline V gene. The CDR3 is 16 residues long. V lost 0 bases, J lost 0 bases, and 8 bases lay in between. The CDR3 sequence is CASSYSMTTNTGELFF. The CDR3 DNA is TGTGCCAGCAGTTACTCAATGACAACGAACACCGGGGAGCTGTTTTTT.

The CDR3 DNA follows: TGTGCCTGGAGTGGAAACAGGGGGCGCGAGTATGGCTACACCTTC. Its translation is CAWSGNRGREYGYTF. The chain recombines TRBV30 with TRBJ1-2; the match to TRBD1 covers 9 bases. V lost 1 base and J lost 5; bases outside the gene matches: 8. Germline CDR1 reads GTSNPN; CDR2 reads SVGIG (reference sequence). The CDR3 runs to 15 residues.

The DNA of the CDR3 is TGTGCCAGCAGATACATTTCAGGATATATCGGGGAGCTGTTTTTT. Protein sequence: CASRYISGYIGELFF. The J gene is TRBJ2-2, the V gene TRBV27, with D uncertain. CDR1 MNHEY and CDR2 SMNVEV come from the germline V gene (reference sequence). This CDR3 is 15 amino acids long. V was clipped by 6 bases and J by 7 bases, with 18 bases between them.

The V gene is TRBV11-2, the J gene TRBJ2-5, with 9 bases fitting TRBD2. The CDR3 length is 13 residues. With V trimmed by 4 bases and J by 5 bases, 2 bases remained unmatched. The germline V gene has CDR1 SGHAT and CDR2 FQNNGV. The CDR3 protein is CASSSGLAETQYF. The DNA of the CDR3 is TGTGCCAGCAGCTCCGGACTAGCGGAGACCCAGTACTTC.

The chain carries TRBV5-5 and TRBJ1-5; 7 bases are a match to TRBD1. CDR1 SGHKS and CDR2 YYEKEE come from the germline V gene (reference sequence). CDR3 size: 16 residues. With V trimmed by 0 bases and J by 3 bases, 6 bases remained unmatched. The CDR3, as DNA: TGTGCCAGCAGCTTGGTTGCGACAGGGACCAATCAGCCCCAGCATTTT. Translation: CASSLVATGTNQPQHF. Using reference TRBV5-5 and TRBJ1-5 for the parts outside the CDR3, the full variable domain is DAGVTQSPTHLIKTRGQQVTLRCSPISGHKSVSWYQQVLGQGPQFIFQYYEKEERGRGNFPDRFSARQFPNYSSELNVNALLLGDSALYLCASSLVATGTNQPQHFGDGTRLSIL.

This chain connects TRBV4-3 to TRBJ1-5; TRBD1 aligns across 10 bases. CDR1 is LGHNA, CDR2 YSLEER, per germline. J lost 6 bases, V lost 5 bases, and 10 bases had no gene match. This CDR3 comprises 16 residues. The CDR3 is CASSARTGTGAQPQHF. CDR3 DNA sequence: TGCGCCAGCAGCGCAAGGACCGGGACAGGGGCTCAGCCCCAGCATTTT.

The sample holds one count of this clone. V usage is TRBV9 and J usage is TRBJ2-6; D gene uncertain. V was trimmed by 0 bases and J by 5 bases, leaving 6 bases between them. CDR3 length equals 14 residues. Germline V lookup: CDR1 SGDLS, CDR2 YYNGEE. The CDR3 DNA reads TGTGCCAGCAGCGTAGTTCCCAGGGCCAACGTCCTGACTTTC. Translating gives CASSVVPRANVLTF.

The chain has TRBV27 and TRBJ1-6, with D possibly being TRBD1 (6 bases). In germline, CDR1 is MNHEY, CDR2 SMNVEV (reference sequence). This CDR3 region has 14 residues. With 5 bases removed from V and 7 bases from J, the gap between germline ends came to 12 bases. The chain's CDR3 is CASSQTGYNSPLHF. The CDR3 coding sequence is TGTGCCAGCAGTCAAACAGGGTACAATTCACCCCTCCACTTT.

The chain is built from TRBV27 and TRBJ1-2, with D possibly TRBD1 on 6 matching bases. Germline V gene data show CDR1 as MNHEY and CDR2 as SMNVEV (reference sequence). The CDR3 is made up of 13 amino acids. Deletions cut 5 bases from V and 8 bases from J, with 15 bases between. The CDR3 region is CASSPRGAGGYTF. The DNA of the CDR3 is TGTGCCAGCAGTCCCCGGGGGGCGGGAGGCTACACCTTC.

This clone was found a few times. J is TRBJ2-3 and V is TRBV6-4, with D tentatively TRBD2 (6 bases). Trimming removed 5 bases from V and 3 bases from J, with 12 bases in between. This CDR3 comprises 14 residues. CDR1 is MRHNA and CDR2 is SNTAGT in the germline V gene. The CDR3 DNA follows: TGTGCCAGCAGTCCCGGAGGGCCAACAGATACGCAGTATTTT. Amino acids: CASSPGGPTDTQYF.

This sequence joins TRBV6-5 and TRBJ1-1; maybe TRBD1 (5 bases). V shed 7 bases and J shed 0 bases, with 9 bases lying between them. CDR3 length: 13 residues. Per the germline V gene, CDR1 is MNHEY and CDR2 is SVGAGI. The CDR3 bases are TGTGCCAGCACAGGACAAATGAACACTGAAGCTTTCTTT. It specifies CASTGQMNTEAFF.